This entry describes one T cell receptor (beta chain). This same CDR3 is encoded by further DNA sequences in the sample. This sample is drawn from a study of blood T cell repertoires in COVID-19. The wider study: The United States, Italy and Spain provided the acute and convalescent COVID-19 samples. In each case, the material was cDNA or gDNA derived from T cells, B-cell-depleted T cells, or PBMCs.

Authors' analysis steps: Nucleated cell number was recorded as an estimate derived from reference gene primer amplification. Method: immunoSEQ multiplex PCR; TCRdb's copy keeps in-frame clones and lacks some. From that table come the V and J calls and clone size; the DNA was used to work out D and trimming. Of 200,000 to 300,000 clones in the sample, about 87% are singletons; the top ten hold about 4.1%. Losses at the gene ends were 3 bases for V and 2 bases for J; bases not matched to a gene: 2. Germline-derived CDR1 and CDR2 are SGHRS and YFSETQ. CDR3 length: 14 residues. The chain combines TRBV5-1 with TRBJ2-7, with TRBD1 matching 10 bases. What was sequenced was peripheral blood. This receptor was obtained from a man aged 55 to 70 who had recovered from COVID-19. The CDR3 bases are TGCGCCAGCAGCTCAGGACAGGGGGCCTACGAGCAGTACTTC. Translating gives CASSSGQGAYEQYF.